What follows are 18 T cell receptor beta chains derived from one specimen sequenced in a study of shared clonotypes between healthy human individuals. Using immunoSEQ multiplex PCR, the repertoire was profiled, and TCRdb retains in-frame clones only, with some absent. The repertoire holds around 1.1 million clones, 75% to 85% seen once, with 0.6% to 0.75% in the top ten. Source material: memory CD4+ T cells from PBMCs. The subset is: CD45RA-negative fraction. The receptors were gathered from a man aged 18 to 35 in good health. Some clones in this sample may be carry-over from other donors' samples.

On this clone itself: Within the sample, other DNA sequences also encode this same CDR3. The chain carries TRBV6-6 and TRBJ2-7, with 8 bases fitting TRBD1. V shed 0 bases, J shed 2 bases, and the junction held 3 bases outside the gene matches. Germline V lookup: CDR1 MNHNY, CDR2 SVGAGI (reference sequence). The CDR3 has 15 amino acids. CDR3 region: CASSYSGQGPYEQYF. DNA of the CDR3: TGTGCCAGCAGTTACTCCGGACAGGGCCCCTACGAGCAGTACTTC.

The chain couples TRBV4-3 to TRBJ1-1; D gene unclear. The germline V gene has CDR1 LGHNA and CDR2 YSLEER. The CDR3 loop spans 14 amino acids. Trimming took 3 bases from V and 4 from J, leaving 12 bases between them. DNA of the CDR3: TGCGCCAGCAGCCATTTTACCGGTTCCACTGAAGCTTTCTTT. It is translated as CASSHFTGSTEAFF.

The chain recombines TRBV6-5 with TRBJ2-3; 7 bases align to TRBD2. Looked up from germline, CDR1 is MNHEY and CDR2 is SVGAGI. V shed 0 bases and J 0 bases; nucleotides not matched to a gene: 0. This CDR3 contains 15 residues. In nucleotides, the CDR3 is TGTGCCAGCAGTTACTCGACTAGCAGCACAGATACGCAGTATTTT. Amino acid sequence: CASSYSTSSTDTQYF.

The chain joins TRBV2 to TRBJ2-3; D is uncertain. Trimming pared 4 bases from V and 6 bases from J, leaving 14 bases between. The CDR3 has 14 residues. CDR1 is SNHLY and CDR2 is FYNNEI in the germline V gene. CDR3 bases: TGTGCCAGCAGTGTCCTAGTTCTTTGGGATACGCAGTATTTT. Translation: CASSVLVLWDTQYF.

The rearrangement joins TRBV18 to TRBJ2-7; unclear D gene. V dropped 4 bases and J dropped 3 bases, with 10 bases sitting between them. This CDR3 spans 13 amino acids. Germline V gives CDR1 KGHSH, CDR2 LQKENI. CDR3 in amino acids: CASSLLTFYEQYF. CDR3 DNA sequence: TGTGCCAGCTCACTCCTGACATTCTACGAGCAGTACTTC.

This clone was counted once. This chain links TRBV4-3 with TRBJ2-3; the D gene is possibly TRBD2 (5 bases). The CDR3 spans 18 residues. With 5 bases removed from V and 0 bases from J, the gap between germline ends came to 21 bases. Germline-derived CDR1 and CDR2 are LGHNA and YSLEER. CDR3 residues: CASSARHRADSSTDTQYF. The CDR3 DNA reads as TGCGCCAGCAGCGCCCGGCATAGAGCGGATTCTAGCACAGATACGCAGTATTTT.

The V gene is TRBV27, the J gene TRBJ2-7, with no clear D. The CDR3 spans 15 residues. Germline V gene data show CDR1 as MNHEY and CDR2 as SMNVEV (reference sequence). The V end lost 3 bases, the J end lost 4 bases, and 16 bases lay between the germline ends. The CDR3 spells CASSFGQVDLYEQYF. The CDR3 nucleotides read TGTGCCAGCAGTTTTGGGCAGGTTGATTTATACGAGCAGTACTTC.

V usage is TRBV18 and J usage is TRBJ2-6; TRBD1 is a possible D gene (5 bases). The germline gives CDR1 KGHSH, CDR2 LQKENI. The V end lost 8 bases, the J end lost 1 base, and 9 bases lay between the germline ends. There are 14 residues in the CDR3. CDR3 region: CASLKGSGANVLTF. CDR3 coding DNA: TGTGCCAGCCTTAAGGGGTCTGGGGCCAACGTCCTGACTTTC. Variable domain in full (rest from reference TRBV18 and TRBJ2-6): NAGVMQNPRHLVRRRGQEARLRCSPMKGHSHVYWYRQLPEEGLKFMVYLQKENIIDESGMPKERFSAEFPKEGPSILRIQQVVRGDSAAYFCASLKGSGANVLTFGAGSRLTVL.

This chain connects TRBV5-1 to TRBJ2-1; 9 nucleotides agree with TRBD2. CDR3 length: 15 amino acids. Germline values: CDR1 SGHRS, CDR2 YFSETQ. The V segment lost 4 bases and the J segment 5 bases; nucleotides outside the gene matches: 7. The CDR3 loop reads CASSIAGTSNNEQFF. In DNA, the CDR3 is TGCGCCAGCAGCATCGCCGGGACTAGCAACAATGAGCAGTTCTTC.

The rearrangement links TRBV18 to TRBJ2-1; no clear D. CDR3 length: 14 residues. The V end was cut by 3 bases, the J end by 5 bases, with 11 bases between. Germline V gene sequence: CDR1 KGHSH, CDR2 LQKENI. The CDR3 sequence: CASSPPLGNNEQFF. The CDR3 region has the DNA TGTGCCAGCTCACCTCCCCTAGGAAACAATGAGCAGTTCTTC.

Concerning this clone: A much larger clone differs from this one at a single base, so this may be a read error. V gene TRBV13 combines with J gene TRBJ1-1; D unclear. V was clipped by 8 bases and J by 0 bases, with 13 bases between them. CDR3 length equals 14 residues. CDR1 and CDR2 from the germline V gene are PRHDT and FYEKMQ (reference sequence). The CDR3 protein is CASGLGPMNTEAFF. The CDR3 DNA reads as TGTGCCAGCGGCCTCGGGCCTATGAACACTGAAGCTTTCTTT.

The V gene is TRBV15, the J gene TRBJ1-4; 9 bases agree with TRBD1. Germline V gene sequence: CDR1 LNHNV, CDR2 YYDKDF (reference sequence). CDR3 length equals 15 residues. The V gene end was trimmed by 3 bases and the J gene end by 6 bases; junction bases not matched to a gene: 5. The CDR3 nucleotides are TGTGCCACCAGCAGGATAGGGACAGGGTATGAAAAACTGTTTTTT. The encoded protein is CATSRIGTGYEKLFF.

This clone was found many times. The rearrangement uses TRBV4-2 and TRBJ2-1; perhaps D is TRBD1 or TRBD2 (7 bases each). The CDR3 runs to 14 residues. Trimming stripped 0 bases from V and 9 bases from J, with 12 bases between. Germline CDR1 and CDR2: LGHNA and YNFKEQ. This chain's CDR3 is CASSQDGGDSEQFF. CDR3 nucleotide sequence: TGTGCCAGCAGCCAAGATGGGGGGGACAGTGAGCAGTTCTTC.

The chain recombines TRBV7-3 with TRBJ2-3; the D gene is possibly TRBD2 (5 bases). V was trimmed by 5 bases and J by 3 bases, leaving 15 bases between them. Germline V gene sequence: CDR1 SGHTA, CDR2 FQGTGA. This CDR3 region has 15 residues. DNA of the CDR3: TGTGCCAGCAGCCGTCGGGGAAGTACAACAGATACGCAGTATTTT. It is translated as CASSRRGSTTDTQYF.

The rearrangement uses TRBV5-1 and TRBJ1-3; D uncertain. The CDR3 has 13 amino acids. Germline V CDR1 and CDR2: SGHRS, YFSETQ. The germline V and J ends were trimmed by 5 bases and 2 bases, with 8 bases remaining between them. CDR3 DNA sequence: TGCGCCAGCAGAGGTGAGGCTGGAAACACCATATATTTT. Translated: CASRGEAGNTIYF.

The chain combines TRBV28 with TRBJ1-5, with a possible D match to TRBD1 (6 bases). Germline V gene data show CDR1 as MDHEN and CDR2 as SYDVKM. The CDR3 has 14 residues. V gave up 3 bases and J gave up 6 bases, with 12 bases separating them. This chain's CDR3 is CASSLFRTVQPQHF. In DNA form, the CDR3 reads TGTGCCAGCAGTTTGTTCAGGACAGTTCAGCCCCAGCATTTT.

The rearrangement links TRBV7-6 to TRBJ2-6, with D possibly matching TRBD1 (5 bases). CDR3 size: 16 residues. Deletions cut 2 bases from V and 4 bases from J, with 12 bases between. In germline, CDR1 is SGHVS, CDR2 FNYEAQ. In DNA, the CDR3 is TGTGCCAGCAGCTTAACCCCAGGGTTCGGGGCCAACGTCCTGACTTTC. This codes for CASSLTPGFGANVLTF.

The CDR3 loop is CASSLGQISYEQYF. The CDR3 region has the DNA TGCGCCAGCAGCTTGGGACAGATTTCCTACGAGCAGTACTTC. The rearrangement joins TRBV5-1 to TRBJ2-7; D perhaps matches TRBD1 (5 bases). This CDR3 spans 14 amino acids. Germline CDR1 SGHRS, CDR2 YFSETQ. Deletions cut 0 bases from V and 1 base from J, with 8 bases between.